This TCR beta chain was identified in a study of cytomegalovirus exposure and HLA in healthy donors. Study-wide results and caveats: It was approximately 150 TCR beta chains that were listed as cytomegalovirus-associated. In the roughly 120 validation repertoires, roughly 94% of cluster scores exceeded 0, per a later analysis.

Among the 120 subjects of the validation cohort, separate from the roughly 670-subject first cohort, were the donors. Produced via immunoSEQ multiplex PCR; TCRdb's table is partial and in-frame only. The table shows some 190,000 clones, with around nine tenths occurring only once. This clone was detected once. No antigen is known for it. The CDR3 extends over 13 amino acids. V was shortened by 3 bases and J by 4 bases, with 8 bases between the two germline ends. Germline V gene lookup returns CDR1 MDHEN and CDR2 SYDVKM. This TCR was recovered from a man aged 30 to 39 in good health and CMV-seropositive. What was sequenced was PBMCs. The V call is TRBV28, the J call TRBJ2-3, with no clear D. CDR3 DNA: TGTGCCAGCAGTTTGTACCGGCCAGATACGCAGTATTTT. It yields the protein CASSLYRPDTQYF.